Below, one T cell receptor beta chain is given with its context. The data belong to a study of control samples from healthy donors and cancer patients. Germline loops: CDR1 LNHDA, CDR2 SQIVND (reference sequence). V was clipped by 8 bases and J by 4 bases, with 14 bases between them. The CDR3 loop spans 13 amino acids. Profiled with immunoSEQ multiplex PCR; TCRdb holds only in-frame clones, not every one. The profile shows just under 150,000 clones, about nine tenths of them singletons. The TCR was taken from a man aged 25-40 years in good health. The genes are TRBV19 and TRBJ1-1; D gene unclear. The sequencing input was blood. The CDR3 region is CASCWRTGTEAFF. In DNA, the CDR3 is TGTGCCAGTTGCTGGAGAACGGGCACTGAAGCTTTCTTT.